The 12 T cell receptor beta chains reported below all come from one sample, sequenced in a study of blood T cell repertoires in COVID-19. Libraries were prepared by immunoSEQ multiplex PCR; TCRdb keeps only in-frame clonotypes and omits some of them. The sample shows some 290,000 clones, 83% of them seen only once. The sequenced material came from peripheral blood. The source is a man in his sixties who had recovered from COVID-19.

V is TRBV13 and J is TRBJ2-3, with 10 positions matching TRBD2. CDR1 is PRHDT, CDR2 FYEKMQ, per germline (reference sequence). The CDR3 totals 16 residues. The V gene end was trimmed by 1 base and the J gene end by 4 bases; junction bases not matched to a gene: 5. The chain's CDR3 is CASSLVPSGSADTQYF. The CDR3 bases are TGTGCCAGCAGCTTAGTGCCTAGCGGGAGCGCAGATACGCAGTATTTT.

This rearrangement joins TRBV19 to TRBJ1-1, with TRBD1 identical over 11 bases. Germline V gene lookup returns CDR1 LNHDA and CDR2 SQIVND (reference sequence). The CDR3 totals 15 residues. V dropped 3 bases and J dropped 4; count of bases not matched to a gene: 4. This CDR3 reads CASSIWTGGGTEAFF. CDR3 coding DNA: TGTGCCAGTAGTATCTGGACAGGGGGCGGCACTGAAGCTTTCTTT.

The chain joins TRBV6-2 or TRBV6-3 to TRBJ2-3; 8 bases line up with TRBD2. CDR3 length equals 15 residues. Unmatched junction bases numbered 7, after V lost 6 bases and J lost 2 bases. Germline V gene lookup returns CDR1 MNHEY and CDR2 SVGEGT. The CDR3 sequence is CASSRSGGNTDTQYF. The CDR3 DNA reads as TGTGCCAGCAGCCGCAGCGGGGGAAACACAGATACGCAGTATTTT.

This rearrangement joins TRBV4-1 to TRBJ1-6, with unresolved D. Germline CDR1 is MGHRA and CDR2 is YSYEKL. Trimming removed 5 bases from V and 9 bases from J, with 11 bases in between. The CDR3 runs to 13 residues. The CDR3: CASSGEITSPLHF. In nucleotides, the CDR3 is TGCGCCAGCAGCGGGGAGATTACTTCACCCCTCCACTTT.

CDR3 sequence: CASSFTGSSPLHF. CDR3 nucleotide sequence: TGTGCCAGCAGCTTTACAGGGAGCTCACCCCTCCACTTT. This sequence joins TRBV11-2 and TRBJ1-6; tentative D call: TRBD1 (6 bases). V was clipped by 3 bases and J by 10 bases, with 10 bases between them. There are 13 residues in the CDR3. Germline V gene lookup returns CDR1 SGHAT and CDR2 FQNNGV.

The DNA for the CDR3 is TGTGCCAGTAGGAGCCTAGGCAATGAGCAGTTCTTC. It specifies CASRSLGNEQFF. The rearrangement joins TRBV19 to TRBJ2-1, with no clear D. This CDR3 has 12 residues. The V and J ends lost 6 bases and 6 bases respectively, with 9 bases between them. The germline gives CDR1 LNHDA, CDR2 SQIVND (reference sequence).

The CDR3 coding sequence is TGTGCCAGCAGCTTAAACCCCGGACAGGGGGATGGCTACACCTTC. As protein: CASSLNPGQGDGYTF. The chain employs TRBV7-3 and TRBJ1-2; 10 positions agree with TRBD1. The germline CDR1 and CDR2 sequences are SGHTA and FQGTGA. The CDR3 consists of 15 residues. The V segment lost 1 base and the J segment 6 bases; nucleotides outside the gene matches: 5.

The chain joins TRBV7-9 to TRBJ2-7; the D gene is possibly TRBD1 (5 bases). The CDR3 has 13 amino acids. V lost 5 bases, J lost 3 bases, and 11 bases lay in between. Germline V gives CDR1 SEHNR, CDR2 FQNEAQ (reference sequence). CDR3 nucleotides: TGTGCCAGCAGCCCCCACACAGGCTACGAGCAGTACTTC. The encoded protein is CASSPHTGYEQYF.

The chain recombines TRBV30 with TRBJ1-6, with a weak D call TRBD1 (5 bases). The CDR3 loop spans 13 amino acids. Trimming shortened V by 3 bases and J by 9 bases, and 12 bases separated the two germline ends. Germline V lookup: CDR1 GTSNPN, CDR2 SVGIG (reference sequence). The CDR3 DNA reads TGTGCCTGGAGGAAGGGGTCGGGTTCACCCCTCCACTTT. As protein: CAWRKGSGSPLHF.

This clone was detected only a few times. The DNA for the CDR3 is TGTGCCAGCAGAAGAGGAACTAATGAAAAACTGTTTTTT. This translates into CASRRGTNEKLFF. The chain joins TRBV28 to TRBJ1-4; D ambiguous. Germline CDR1 MDHEN, CDR2 SYDVKM. V was trimmed by 6 bases and J by 1 base, leaving 6 bases between them. The length of the CDR3 is 13 residues.

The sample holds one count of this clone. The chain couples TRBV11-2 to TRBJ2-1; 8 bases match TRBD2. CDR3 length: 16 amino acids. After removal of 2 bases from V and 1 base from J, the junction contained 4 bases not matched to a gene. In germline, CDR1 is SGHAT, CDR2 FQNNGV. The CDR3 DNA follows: TGTGCCAGCAGCTTACGGCTAGCGGGTTCCTACAATGAGCAGTTCTTC. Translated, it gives CASSLRLAGSYNEQFF.

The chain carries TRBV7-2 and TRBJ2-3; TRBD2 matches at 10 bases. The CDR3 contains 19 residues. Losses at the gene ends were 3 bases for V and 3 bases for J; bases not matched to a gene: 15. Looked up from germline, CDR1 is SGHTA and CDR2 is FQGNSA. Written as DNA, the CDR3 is TGTGCCAGCAGCTTGCGCCCCCAGCGGGGGGGCCTAGGTACAGATACGCAGTATTTT. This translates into CASSLRPQRGGLGTDTQYF.